This T cell receptor (beta chain) is drawn from a study of CD8 T cells in ankylosing spondylitis. Whole-study findings and limits: From matched ankylosing spondylitis synovial fluid, disease-linked clones were reportedly recovered at significantly enriched levels.

This clonotype was recorded at least ten times. Its specificity is unknown. The V end was cut by 0 bases, the J end by 8 bases, with 2 bases between. The CDR3 has 11 residues. MiXCR, run by TCRdb on the 5' RACE reads, gives a single entry per CDR3 protein. The profile shows some 100,000 distinct CDR3 sequences, roughly 8.7% of them singletons. The chain uses TRBV12-3 or TRBV12-4 and TRBJ2-4; no definite D call. The TCR comes from a male donor with ankylosing spondylitis or in good health (not recorded which). The source material was blood, either unsorted or a sorted T cell fraction (not recorded which). CDR3 sequence (DNA): TGTGCCAGCAGTTTAGCGGACATTCAGTACTTC. Translating it yields CASSLADIQYF.